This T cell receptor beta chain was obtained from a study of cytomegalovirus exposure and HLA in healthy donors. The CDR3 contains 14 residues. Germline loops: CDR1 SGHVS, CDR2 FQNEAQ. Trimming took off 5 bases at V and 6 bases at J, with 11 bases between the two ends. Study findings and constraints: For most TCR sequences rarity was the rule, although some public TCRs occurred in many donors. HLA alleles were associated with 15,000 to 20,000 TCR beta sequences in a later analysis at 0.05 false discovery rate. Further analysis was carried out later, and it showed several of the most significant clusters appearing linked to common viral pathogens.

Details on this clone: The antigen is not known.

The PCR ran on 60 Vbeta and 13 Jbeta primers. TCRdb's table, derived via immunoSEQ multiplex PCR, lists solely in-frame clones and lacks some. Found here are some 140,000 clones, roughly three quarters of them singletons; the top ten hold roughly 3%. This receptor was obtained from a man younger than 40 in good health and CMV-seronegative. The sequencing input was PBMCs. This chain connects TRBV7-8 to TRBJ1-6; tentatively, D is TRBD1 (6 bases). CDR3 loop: CASSLGTSNSPLHF. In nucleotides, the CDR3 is TGTGCCAGCAGCCTTGGGACAAGTAATTCACCCCTCCACTTT.